The 24 T cell receptor beta chains presented below share a single source sample, sequenced in a study of cytomegalovirus exposure and HLA in healthy donors. A multiplex PCR was run with 60 Vbeta primers and 13 Jbeta primers. Using immunoSEQ multiplex PCR, the repertoire was profiled, and TCRdb retains in-frame clones only, with some absent. The sample contains under 200,000 clones, approximately 78% of which appear only once. Sequenced: PBMCs. These TCRs come from a woman aged 18 to 35 in good health and CMV-seronegative.

This clone occurred once. The CDR3 spells CASSESGLARGTQYF. In DNA, the CDR3 is TGCGCCAGCAGCGAAAGTGGACTAGCTCGCGGGACCCAGTACTTC. V gene TRBV5-1 combines with J gene TRBJ2-5; 8 positions agree with TRBD2. This CDR3 region has 15 residues. The germline V gene encodes CDR1 SGHRS and CDR2 YFSETQ. After removal of 4 bases from V and 7 bases from J, the junction contained 12 bases not matched to a gene.

The chain joins TRBV10-2 to TRBJ2-1; TRBD2 might be the D (6 bases). Trimming pared 3 bases from V and 4 bases from J, leaving 10 bases between. The CDR3 covers 14 residues. Germline CDR1 reads WSHSY; CDR2 reads SAAADI. The CDR3 nucleotides read TGCGCCAGCAGTGAAATAGGGACTTACAATGAGCAGTTCTTC. Translated: CASSEIGTYNEQFF.

This clone was found a few times. The rearrangement links TRBV19 to TRBJ2-7, with D unclear. This CDR3 is built from 15 residues. The V end lost 0 bases, the J end lost 2 bases, and 11 bases lay between the germline ends. Germline V gives CDR1 LNHDA, CDR2 SQIVND (reference sequence). CDR3 loop: CASSIDQAYPYEQYF. The CDR3 DNA is TGTGCCAGTAGTATAGATCAGGCCTACCCCTACGAGCAGTACTTC.

The rearrangement links TRBV2 to TRBJ2-5, with TRBD2 matching over 11 bases. The trim removed 0 bases at V and 0 bases at J, leaving 6 bases unmatched. The CDR3 spans 18 residues. Germline loops: CDR1 SNHLY, CDR2 FYNNEI. The CDR3 is CASSEALLTSGNQETQYF. CDR3 sequence (DNA): TGTGCCAGCAGTGAAGCGCTTCTGACTAGCGGGAACCAAGAGACCCAGTACTTC.

This chain links TRBV5-5 with TRBJ2-3; 8 bases match TRBD2. The CDR3 contains 13 residues. The V segment lost 0 bases and the J segment 8 bases; nucleotides outside the gene matches: 2. The germline gives CDR1 SGHKS, CDR2 YYEKEE (reference sequence). CDR3 in amino acids: CASSLAGGATQYF. The CDR3 coding sequence is TGTGCCAGCAGCTTGGCCGGGGGGGCTACGCAGTATTTT.

The chain uses TRBV5-1 and TRBJ1-2, with 10 bases lining up with TRBD1. The CDR3 covers 17 residues. Germline CDR1 and CDR2: SGHRS and YFSETQ. V lost 0 bases to trimming and J lost 4 bases; unmatched junction nucleotides: 9. The CDR3 reads CASSLATTGGVGYGYTF. CDR3 DNA: TGCGCCAGCAGCTTGGCGACGACAGGGGGCGTTGGCTATGGCTACACCTTC.

The chain is built from TRBV5-1 and TRBJ2-7, with D unresolved. Germline V gene sequence: CDR1 SGHRS, CDR2 YFSETQ. This CDR3 spans 12 amino acids. With 0 bases removed from V and 6 bases from J, the gap between germline ends came to 7 bases. This chain's CDR3 is CASSLDPLEQYF. The CDR3 DNA is TGCGCCAGCAGCTTGGACCCACTCGAGCAGTACTTC.

The chain has TRBV28 and TRBJ2-7; the match to TRBD1 covers 9 bases. Looked up from germline, CDR1 is MDHEN and CDR2 is SYDVKM. V dropped 1 base and J dropped 2; count of bases not matched to a gene: 6. This CDR3 is 16 amino acids long. In DNA form, the CDR3 reads TGTGCCAGCAGTTTATCCTTGTGGACAGGGGCCTACGAGCAGTACTTC. Amino acids: CASSLSLWTGAYEQYF.

This clone is a singleton in its sample. CDR3 sequence reads: CASSLNFGFGGRTEAFF. CDR3 in DNA: TGCGCCAGCAGCTTGAATTTCGGGTTTGGAGGGAGGACTGAAGCTTTCTTT. This chain uses TRBV5-1 with TRBJ1-1; the D is unclear. The V end lost 1 base, the J end lost 5 bases, and 21 bases lay between the germline ends. Per germline, CDR1 SGHRS and CDR2 YFSETQ. This CDR3 is 17 amino acids long.

This chain uses TRBV10-3 with TRBJ2-1; D unclear. V lost 0 bases and J 3 bases, leaving 6 bases between the germline ends. Germline V gene lookup returns CDR1 ENHRY and CDR2 SYGVKD. This CDR3 comprises 14 residues. The CDR3 region has the DNA TGTGCCATCAGTGAGTCGCTCGGCTACAATGAGCAGTTCTTC. This codes for CAISESLGYNEQFF.

V and J are TRBV30 and TRBJ2-2; TRBD1 agrees at 10 bases. The CDR3 spans 14 residues. Trimming removed 5 bases from V and 5 bases from J; junction bases left unmatched: 5. The germline V gene has CDR1 GTSNPN and CDR2 SVGIG (reference sequence). DNA of the CDR3: TGTGCCTGGGCCGGGACAGGGGAAACCGGGGAGCTGTTTTTT. Amino acids: CAWAGTGETGELFF.

The V gene is TRBV19, the J gene TRBJ1-5; 9 bases map to TRBD1. J was trimmed by 7 bases and V by 7 bases; bases with no gene match: 11. This CDR3 is built from 15 residues. Germline V lookup: CDR1 LNHDA, CDR2 SQIVND (reference sequence). This CDR3 reads CASNSGGQGRQPQHF. The CDR3, as DNA: TGTGCCAGTAACTCAGGGGGACAGGGCAGACAGCCCCAGCATTTT. The full variable domain, in which reference TRBV19 and TRBJ1-5 provide the parts outside the CDR3, is DGGITQSPKYLFRKEGQNVTLSCEQNLNHDAMYWYRQDPGQGLRLIYYSQIVNDFQKGDIAEGYSVSREKKESFPLTVTSAQKNPTAFYLCASNSGGQGRQPQHFGDGTRLSIL.

The V and J genes are TRBV19 and TRBJ2-7; 10 bases fit TRBD2. The V and J ends lost 6 bases and 3 bases, in that order; junction bases with no gene match: 5. Germline V gives CDR1 LNHDA, CDR2 SQIVND (reference sequence). CDR3 length: 14 residues. DNA of the CDR3: TGTGCCAGTAGATTGCTAGCGGGAGACTACGAGCAGTACTTC. Amino acid sequence: CASRLLAGDYEQYF. The entire variable domain, with the rest obtained from reference TRBV19 and TRBJ2-7, is as follows: DGGITQSPKYLFRKEGQNVTLSCEQNLNHDAMYWYRQDPGQGLRLIYYSQIVNDFQKGDIAEGYSVSREKKESFPLTVTSAQKNPTAFYLCASRLLAGDYEQYFGPGTRLTVT.

The V and J genes are TRBV28 and TRBJ2-3; no definite D call. Per germline, CDR1 MDHEN and CDR2 SYDVKM. V was clipped by 3 bases and J by 6 bases, with 7 bases between them. CDR3 length equals 12 residues. The CDR3 region is CASSLADDTQYF. CDR3 bases: TGTGCCAGCAGTTTGGCCGATGATACGCAGTATTTT.

This chain links TRBV7-9 with TRBJ1-6; 8 bases are a match to TRBD1. With V trimmed by 0 bases and J by 5 bases, 9 bases remained unmatched. Germline-derived CDR1 and CDR2 are SEHNR and FQNEAQ (reference sequence). CDR3 length: 18 residues. CDR3 sequence: CASSLAFGQGVDNSPLHF. DNA of the CDR3: TGTGCCAGCAGCTTAGCGTTCGGACAGGGCGTAGATAATTCACCCCTCCACTTT.

V is TRBV9 and J is TRBJ1-1; tentatively, D is TRBD1 (5 bases). V was clipped by 0 bases and J by 5 bases, with 11 bases between them. Germline CDR1 is SGDLS and CDR2 is YYNGEE. The CDR3 totals 14 residues. The CDR3 region is CASSVVGGETEAFF. In DNA, the CDR3 is TGTGCCAGCAGCGTAGTCGGGGGGGAGACTGAAGCTTTCTTT.

The V and J genes are TRBV18 and TRBJ2-2, with TRBD1 identical over 9 bases. V lost 3 bases to trimming and J lost 6 bases; unmatched junction nucleotides: 14. Germline values: CDR1 KGHSH, CDR2 LQKENI. The CDR3 is 18 amino acids. CDR3 bases: TGTGCCAGCTCACCTCTGGGACAGGGCCGTCTCCGAGCCGGGGAGCTGTTTTTT. Translation: CASSPLGQGRLRAGELFF.

V gene TRBV11-3 combines with J gene TRBJ2-1, with 11 bases that match TRBD2. Germline-derived CDR1 and CDR2 are SGHNT and YENEEA. The J segment lost 5 bases and the V segment lost 6 bases, leaving 6 bases of the junction unmatched. The CDR3 is 15 residues long. In nucleotides, the CDR3 is TGTGCCAGCAGTGACTTAGCGGGAGGGGACAATGAGCAGTTCTTC. This codes for CASSDLAGGDNEQFF.

For the CDR3, the DNA is TGTGCCAGTGAACAGGGGGCGCGTGGTGGGGAGCAGTTCTTC. This sequence encodes CASEQGARGGEQFF. The chain combines TRBV28 with TRBJ2-1; TRBD1 aligns across 9 bases. This CDR3 contains 14 residues. V was clipped by 9 bases and J by 10 bases; unmatched bases: 13. CDR1 is MDHEN, CDR2 SYDVKM, per germline.

CDR3 DNA: TGTGCCAGCAGCCCTGCCCGGGTCCCTTATGGCTACACCTTC. Translating it yields CASSPARVPYGYTF. V usage is TRBV9 and J usage is TRBJ1-2; no definite D call. Deletions cut 4 bases from V and 5 bases from J, with 15 bases between. The CDR3 contains 14 residues. The germline CDR1 and CDR2 sequences are SGDLS and YYNGEE.

This chain links TRBV19 with TRBJ1-2, with 10 bases matching TRBD1. Germline V gene data show CDR1 as LNHDA and CDR2 as SQIVND (reference sequence). The length of the CDR3 is 15 residues. J lost 3 bases, V lost 6 bases, and 7 bases had no gene match. The CDR3 bases are TGTGCCAGTAGAGGCACCGGGACAGGGGACTATGGCTACACCTTC. This codes for CASRGTGTGDYGYTF.

The chain combines TRBV5-4 with TRBJ2-7; no reliable D call. Germline lookup yields CDR1 SGHNT and CDR2 YYREEE (reference sequence). V lost 0 bases to trimming and J lost 5 bases, with 9 bases between them. The CDR3 length is 13 residues. CDR3 DNA sequence: TGTGCCAGCAGCTTGGGACCAAGCGACGAGCAGTACTTC. This encodes CASSLGPSDEQYF.

The CDR3 sequence: CASSAGLTGELFF. The CDR3 DNA is TGTGCCAGCAGCGCGGGACTCACCGGGGAGCTGTTTTTT. The chain uses TRBV7-9 and TRBJ2-2; possible D gene TRBD2, 6 bases. The germline V gene encodes CDR1 SEHNR and CDR2 FQNEAQ (reference sequence). The CDR3 has 13 residues. Trimming took 5 bases from V and 4 from J, leaving 8 bases between them.

The chain joins TRBV27 to TRBJ2-5; 11 bases are shared with TRBD2. From germline, CDR1 is MNHEY and CDR2 SMNVEV (reference sequence). The CDR3 contains 19 residues. V dropped 1 base and J dropped 0; count of bases not matched to a gene: 10. CDR3 nucleotide sequence: TGTGCCAGCAGTTTATACCCGCCCCAGACTAGCGGGAACCAAGAGACCCAGTACTTC. Its protein product is CASSLYPPQTSGNQETQYF.